Described below is a single T cell receptor (beta chain) sequence and its context. This record comes from a study of CD8 T cells in Susac syndrome. With random hexamers, reverse transcription was performed on roughly 0.5 to 1 ug of RNA. TCRdb used MiXCR to reprocess the immunoSEQ multiplex PCR reads, holding one entry per CDR3 protein. The sample lists some 400,000 distinct CDR3 sequences, around 85% occurring once. The CDR3 contains 13 residues. The V gene lost 0 bases and the J gene lost 2 bases, with 6 bases spanning the gap. CDR1 and CDR2 (germline): SGHKS, YYEKEE (reference sequence). The chain recombines TRBV5-5 with TRBJ2-7; D ambiguous. The clonotype was recovered from a human donor with multiple sclerosis. Sequenced input: CD8+ T cells from PBMCs. The CDR3 loop is CASSLDLTYEQYF. The CDR3 nucleotides read TGTGCCAGCAGCTTGGACCTGACCTACGAGCAGTACTTC.